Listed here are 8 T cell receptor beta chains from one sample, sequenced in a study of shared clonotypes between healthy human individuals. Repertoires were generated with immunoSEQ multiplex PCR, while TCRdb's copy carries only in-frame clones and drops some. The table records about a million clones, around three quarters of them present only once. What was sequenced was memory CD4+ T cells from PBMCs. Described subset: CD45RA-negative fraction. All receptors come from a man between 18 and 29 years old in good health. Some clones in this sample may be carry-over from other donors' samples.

The CDR3 loop reads CASRLRNGDQPQHF. CDR3 nucleotides: TGTGCCAGCAGGCTGAGGAACGGAGATCAGCCCCAGCATTTT. The chain is built from TRBV6-4 and TRBJ1-5; D remains ambiguous. The germline gives CDR1 MRHNA, CDR2 SNTAGT. The CDR3 sequence is 14 residues long. Trimming pared 6 bases from V and 5 bases from J, leaving 14 bases between.

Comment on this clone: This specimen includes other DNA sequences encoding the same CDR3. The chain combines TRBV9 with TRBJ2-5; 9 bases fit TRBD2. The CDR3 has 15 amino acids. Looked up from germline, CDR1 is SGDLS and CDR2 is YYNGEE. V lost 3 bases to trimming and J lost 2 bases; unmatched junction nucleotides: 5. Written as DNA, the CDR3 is TGTGCCAGCAGCGCGGGACTAGCCGAACAAGAGACCCAGTACTTC. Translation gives CASSAGLAEQETQYF.

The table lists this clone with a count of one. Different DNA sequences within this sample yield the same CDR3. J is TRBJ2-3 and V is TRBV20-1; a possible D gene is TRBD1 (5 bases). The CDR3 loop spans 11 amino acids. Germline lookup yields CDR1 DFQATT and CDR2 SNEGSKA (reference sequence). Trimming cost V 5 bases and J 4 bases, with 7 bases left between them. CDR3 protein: CSAEGADTQYF. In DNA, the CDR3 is TGCAGTGCTGAAGGGGCAGATACGCAGTATTTT.

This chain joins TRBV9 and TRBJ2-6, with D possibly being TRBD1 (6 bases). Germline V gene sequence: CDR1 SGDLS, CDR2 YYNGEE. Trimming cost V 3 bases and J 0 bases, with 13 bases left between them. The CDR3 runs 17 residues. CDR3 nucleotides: TGTGCCAGCAGCGAGGGGGTAGGTTACTCTGGGGCCAACGTCCTGACTTTC. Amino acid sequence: CASSEGVGYSGANVLTF.

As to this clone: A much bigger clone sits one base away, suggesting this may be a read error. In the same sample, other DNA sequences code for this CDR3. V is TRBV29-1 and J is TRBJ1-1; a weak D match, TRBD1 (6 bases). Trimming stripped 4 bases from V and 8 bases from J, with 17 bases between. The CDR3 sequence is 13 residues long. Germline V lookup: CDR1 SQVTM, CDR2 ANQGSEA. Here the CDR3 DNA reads TGCAGCGTTGCACAGGGCAGCGGCACCGAAGCTTTCTTT. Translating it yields CSVAQGSGTEAFF.

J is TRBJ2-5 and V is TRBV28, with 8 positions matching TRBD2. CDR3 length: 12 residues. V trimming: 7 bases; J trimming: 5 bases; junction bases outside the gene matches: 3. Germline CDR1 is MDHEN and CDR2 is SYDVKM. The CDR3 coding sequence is TGTGCCAGCAAGGGACTAGGGGAGACCCAGTACTTC. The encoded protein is CASKGLGETQYF. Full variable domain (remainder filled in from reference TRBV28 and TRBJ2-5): DVKVTQSSRYLVKRTGEKVFLECVQDMDHENMFWYRQDPGLGLRLIYFSYDVKMKEKGDIPEGYSVSREKKERFSLILESASTNQTSMYLCASKGLGETQYFGPGTRLLVL.

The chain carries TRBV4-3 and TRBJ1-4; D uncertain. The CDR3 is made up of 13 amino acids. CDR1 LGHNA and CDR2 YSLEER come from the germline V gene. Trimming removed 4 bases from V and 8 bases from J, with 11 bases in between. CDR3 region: CASSRERSEKLFF. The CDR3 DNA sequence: TGCGCCAGCAGCCGAGAACGGTCAGAAAAACTGTTTTTT.

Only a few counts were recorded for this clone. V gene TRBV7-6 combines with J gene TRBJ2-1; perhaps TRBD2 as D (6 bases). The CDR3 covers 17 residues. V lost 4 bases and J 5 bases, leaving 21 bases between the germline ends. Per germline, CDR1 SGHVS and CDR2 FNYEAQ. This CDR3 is CASSWGALRGSHNEQFF. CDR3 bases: TGTGCCAGCAGCTGGGGTGCTTTGCGGGGCAGCCACAATGAGCAGTTCTTC.